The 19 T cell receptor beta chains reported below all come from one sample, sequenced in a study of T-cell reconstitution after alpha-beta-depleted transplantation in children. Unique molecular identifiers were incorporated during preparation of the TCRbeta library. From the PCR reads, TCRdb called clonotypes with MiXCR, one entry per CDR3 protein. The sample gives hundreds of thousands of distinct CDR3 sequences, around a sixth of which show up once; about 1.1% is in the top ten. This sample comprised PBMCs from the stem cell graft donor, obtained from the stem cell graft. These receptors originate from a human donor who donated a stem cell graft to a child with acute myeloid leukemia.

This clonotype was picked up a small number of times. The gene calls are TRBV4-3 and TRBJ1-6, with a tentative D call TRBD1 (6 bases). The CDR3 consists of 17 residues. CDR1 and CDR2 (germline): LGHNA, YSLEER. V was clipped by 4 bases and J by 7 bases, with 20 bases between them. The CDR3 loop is CASSPDLGGTINSPLHF. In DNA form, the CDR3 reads TGCGCCAGCAGCCCAGACCTAGGGGGGACGATCAATTCACCCCTCCACTTT.

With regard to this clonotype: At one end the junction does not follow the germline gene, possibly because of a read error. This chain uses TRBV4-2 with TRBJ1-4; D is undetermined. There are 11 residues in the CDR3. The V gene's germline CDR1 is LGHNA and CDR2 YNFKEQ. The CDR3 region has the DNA TGTGCCAGCAGCAAAGAGGAAAAACTGTTTTTT. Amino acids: CASSKEEKLFF.

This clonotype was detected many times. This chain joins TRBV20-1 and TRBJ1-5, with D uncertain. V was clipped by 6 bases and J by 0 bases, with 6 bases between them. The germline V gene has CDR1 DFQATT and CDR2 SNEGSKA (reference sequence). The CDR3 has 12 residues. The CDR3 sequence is CSATDSNQPQHF. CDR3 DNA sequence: TGCAGTGCAACAGATAGCAATCAGCCCCAGCATTTT.

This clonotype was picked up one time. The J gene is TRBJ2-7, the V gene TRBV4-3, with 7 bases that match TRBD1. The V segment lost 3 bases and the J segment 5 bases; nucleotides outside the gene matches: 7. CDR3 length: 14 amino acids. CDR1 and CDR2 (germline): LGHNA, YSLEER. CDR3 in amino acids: CASSQSRGKDEQYF. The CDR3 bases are TGCGCCAGCAGCCAGTCCAGGGGGAAAGACGAGCAGTACTTC.

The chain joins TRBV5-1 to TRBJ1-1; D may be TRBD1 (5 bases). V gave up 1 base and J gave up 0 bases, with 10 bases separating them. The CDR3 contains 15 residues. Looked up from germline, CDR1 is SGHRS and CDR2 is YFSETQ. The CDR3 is CASSLQGALNTEAFF. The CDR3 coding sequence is TGCGCCAGCAGCTTGCAGGGAGCACTGAACACTGAAGCTTTCTTT.

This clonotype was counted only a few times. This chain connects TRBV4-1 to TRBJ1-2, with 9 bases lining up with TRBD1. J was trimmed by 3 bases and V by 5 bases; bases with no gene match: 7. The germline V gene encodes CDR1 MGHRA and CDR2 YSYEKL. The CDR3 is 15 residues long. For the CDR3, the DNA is TGCGCCAGCAGCGTCGATGGGACAGGGCACTATGGCTACACCTTC. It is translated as CASSVDGTGHYGYTF.

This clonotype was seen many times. Written as DNA, the CDR3 is TGTGCCAGCAGTTATCTGTCAACGGACCAGCCCCAGCATTTT. Residues: CASSYLSTDQPQHF. The rearrangement uses TRBV12-3 or TRBV12-4 and TRBJ1-5, with unresolved D. V dropped 4 bases and J dropped 7 bases, with 14 bases sitting between them. CDR3 length: 14 amino acids.

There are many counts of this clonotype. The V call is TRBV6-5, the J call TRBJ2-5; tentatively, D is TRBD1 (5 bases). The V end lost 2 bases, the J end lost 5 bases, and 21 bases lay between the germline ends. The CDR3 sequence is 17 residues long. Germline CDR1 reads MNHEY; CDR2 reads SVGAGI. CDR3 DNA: TGTGCCAGCAGTTACCTTGGTGCGTCAATGAAGGGGGAGACCCAGTACTTC. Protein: CASSYLGASMKGETQYF.

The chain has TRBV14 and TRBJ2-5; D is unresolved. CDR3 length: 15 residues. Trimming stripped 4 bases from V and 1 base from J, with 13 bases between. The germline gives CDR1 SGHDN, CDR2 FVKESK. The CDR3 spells CASSPVDVAQETQYF. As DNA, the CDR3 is TGTGCCAGCAGCCCCGTGGACGTGGCCCAAGAGACCCAGTACTTC.

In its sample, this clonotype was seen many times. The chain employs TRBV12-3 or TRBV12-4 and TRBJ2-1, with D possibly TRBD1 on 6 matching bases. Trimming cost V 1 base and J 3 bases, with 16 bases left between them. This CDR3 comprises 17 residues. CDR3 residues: CASSLVVGGLGYNEQFF. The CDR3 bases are TGTGCCAGCAGTTTAGTAGTTGGGGGCCTGGGCTACAATGAGCAGTTCTTC.

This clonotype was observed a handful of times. The CDR3 protein is CASSQRTESTYEQYV. The CDR3 nucleotides are TGCGCCAGCAGCCAGAGGACTGAGAGCACCTACGAGCAGTACGTC. The chain employs TRBV4-1 and TRBJ2-7, with D possibly being TRBD2 (5 bases). V lost 3 bases, J lost 2 bases, and 14 bases lay in between. This CDR3 comprises 15 residues. The V gene's germline CDR1 is MGHRA and CDR2 YSYEKL.

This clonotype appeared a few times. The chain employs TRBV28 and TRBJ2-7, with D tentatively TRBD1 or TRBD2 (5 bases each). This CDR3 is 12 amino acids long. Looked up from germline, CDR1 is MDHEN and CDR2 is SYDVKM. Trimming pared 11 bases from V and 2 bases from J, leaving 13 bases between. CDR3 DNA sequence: TGTGCCGTCGGGGCAGGGACCTACGAGCAGTACGTC. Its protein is CAVGAGTYEQYV.

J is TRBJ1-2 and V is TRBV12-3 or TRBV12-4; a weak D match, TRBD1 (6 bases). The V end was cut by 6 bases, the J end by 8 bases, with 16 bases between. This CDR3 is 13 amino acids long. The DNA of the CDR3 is TGTGCCAGCAGCCCGGGGACATCGGTCGGCTACACCTTC. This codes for CASSPGTSVGYTF.

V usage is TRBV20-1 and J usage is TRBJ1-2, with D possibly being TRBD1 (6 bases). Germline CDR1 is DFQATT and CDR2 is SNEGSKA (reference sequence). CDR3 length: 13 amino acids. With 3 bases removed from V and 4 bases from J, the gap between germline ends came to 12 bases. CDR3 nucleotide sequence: TGCAGTGCTAGGCGTCAGGGGACCTATGGCTACACCTTC. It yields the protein CSARRQGTYGYTF.

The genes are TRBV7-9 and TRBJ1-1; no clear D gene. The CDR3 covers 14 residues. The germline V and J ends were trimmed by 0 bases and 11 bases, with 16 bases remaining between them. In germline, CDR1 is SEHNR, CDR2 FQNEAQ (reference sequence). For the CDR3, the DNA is TGTGCCAGCAGCTTAGCGCGGGGTCCAGCTCCGGCTTTCTTT. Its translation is CASSLARGPAPAFF.

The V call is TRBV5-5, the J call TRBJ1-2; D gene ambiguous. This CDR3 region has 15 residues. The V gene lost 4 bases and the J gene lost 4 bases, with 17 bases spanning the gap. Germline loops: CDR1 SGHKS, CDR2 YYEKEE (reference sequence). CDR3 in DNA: TGTGCCAGCAGCCTCGTCTACAGCGCCGGCTATGGCTACACCTTC. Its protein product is CASSLVYSAGYGYTF. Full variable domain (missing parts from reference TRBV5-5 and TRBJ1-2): DAGVTQSPTHLIKTRGQQVTLRCSPISGHKSVSWYQQVLGQGPQFIFQYYEKEERGRGNFPDRFSARQFPNYSSELNVNALLLGDSALYLCASSLVYSAGYGYTFGSGTRLTVV.

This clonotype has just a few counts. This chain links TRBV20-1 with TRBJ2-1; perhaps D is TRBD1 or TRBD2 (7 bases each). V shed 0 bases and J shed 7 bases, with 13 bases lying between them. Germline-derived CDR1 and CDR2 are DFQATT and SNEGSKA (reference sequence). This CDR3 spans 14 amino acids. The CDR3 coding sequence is TGCAGTGCTAGAGACCCGCAGGGGGGGAATGAGCAGTTCTTC. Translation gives CSARDPQGGNEQFF.

CDR3 region: CASGSGLGRDTQYF. The CDR3 DNA reads TGTGCCAGCGGGAGTGGGCTAGGAAGAGATACGCAGTATTTT. The chain uses TRBV13 and TRBJ2-3; D possibly corresponds to TRBD2 (5 bases). This CDR3 is built from 14 residues. Deletions cut 8 bases from V and 5 bases from J, with 17 bases between. Germline V gene data show CDR1 as PRHDT and CDR2 as FYEKMQ (reference sequence).

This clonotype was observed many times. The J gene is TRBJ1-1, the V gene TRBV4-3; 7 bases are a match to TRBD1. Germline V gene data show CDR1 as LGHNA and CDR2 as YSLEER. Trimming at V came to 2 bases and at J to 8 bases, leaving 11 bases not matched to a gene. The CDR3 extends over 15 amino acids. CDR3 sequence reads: CASSQRMFGTDEAFF. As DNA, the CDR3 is TGCGCCAGCAGCCAACGGATGTTCGGGACAGACGAAGCTTTCTTT.